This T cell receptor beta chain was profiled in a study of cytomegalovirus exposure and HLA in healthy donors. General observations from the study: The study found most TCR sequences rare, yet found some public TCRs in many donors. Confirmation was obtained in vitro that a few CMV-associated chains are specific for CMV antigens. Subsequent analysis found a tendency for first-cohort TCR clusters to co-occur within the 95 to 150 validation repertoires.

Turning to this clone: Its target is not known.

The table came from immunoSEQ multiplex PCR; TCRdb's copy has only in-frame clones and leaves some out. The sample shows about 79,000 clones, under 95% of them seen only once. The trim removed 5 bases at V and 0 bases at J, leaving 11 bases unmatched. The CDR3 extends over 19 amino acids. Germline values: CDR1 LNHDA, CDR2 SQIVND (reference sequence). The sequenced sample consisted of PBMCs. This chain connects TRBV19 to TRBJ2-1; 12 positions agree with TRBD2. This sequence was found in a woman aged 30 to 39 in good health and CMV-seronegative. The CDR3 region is CASSERLAGATSSYNEQFF. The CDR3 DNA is TGTGCCAGTAGTGAACGACTAGCGGGAGCCACGAGCTCCTACAATGAGCAGTTCTTC. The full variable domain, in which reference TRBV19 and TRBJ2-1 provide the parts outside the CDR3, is DGGITQSPKYLFRKEGQNVTLSCEQNLNHDAMYWYRQDPGQGLRLIYYSQIVNDFQKGDIAEGYSVSREKKESFPLTVTSAQKNPTAFYLCASSERLAGATSSYNEQFFGPGTRLTVL.